This entry lists 20 T cell receptor beta chains sequenced from one sample in a study of tissue T cells after allogeneic stem cell transplantation. Some clones are missing from TCRdb's copy, which holds only in-frame ones; the method was immunoSEQ multiplex PCR. This table holds roughly 940 clones, approximately 43% found once. The specimen comprised stomach tissue, sampled at autopsy. Source of these receptors: a female patient between 40 and 69 years old with steroid-refractory graft-versus-host disease after an allogeneic stem cell transplant. Among the T cells, some may be from the graft donor.

This clone has a handful of counts. The rearrangement joins TRBV18 to TRBJ1-4, with D perhaps matching TRBD1 (6 bases). In germline, CDR1 is KGHSH, CDR2 LQKENI. This CDR3 has 13 amino acids. V shed 6 bases and J shed 8 bases, with 13 bases lying between them. This CDR3 reads CASSRGGREKLFF. Written as DNA, the CDR3 is TGTGCCAGCTCGCGGGGGGGCCGGGAAAAACTGTTTTTT.

This clone was counted a few times. The V gene is TRBV29-1, the J gene TRBJ1-1; 9 bases fit TRBD1. With V trimmed by 6 bases and J by 4 bases, 3 bases remained unmatched. The CDR3 loop spans 12 amino acids. CDR1 is SQVTM, CDR2 ANQGSEA, per germline. The CDR3 is CSVGQGRTEAFF. DNA of the CDR3: TGCAGCGTGGGACAGGGACGCACTGAAGCTTTCTTT.

This chain links TRBV18 with TRBJ2-2; 7 bases are a match to TRBD1. V was clipped by 4 bases and J by 1 base; unmatched bases: 3. The germline V gene encodes CDR1 KGHSH and CDR2 LQKENI. The CDR3 extends over 15 amino acids. The CDR3, as DNA: TGTGCCAGCTCACTTGGACAGGTGAACACCGGGGAGCTGTTTTTT. As protein: CASSLGQVNTGELFF.

The V gene is TRBV7-6, the J gene TRBJ2-7; TRBD2 matches 13 bases. This CDR3 is built from 15 residues. Germline V CDR1 and CDR2: SGHVS, FNYEAQ. The V segment lost 5 bases and the J segment 2 bases; nucleotides outside the gene matches: 3. The CDR3 is CASSIGTSGTYEQYF. DNA of the CDR3: TGTGCCAGCAGCATCGGGACTAGCGGGACCTACGAGCAGTACTTC.

The chain uses TRBV30 and TRBJ2-5; D is undetermined. CDR3 size: 11 residues. The germline gives CDR1 GTSNPN, CDR2 SVGIG (reference sequence). The germline V and J ends were trimmed by 2 bases and 7 bases, with 8 bases remaining between them. For the CDR3, the DNA is TGTGCCTGGAGTTCCCCCAGGACCCAGTACTTC. This encodes CAWSSPRTQYF.

The CDR3 region is CASSVPLGGLYYGYTF. CDR3 coding DNA: TGTGCCAGCAGTGTCCCTCTCGGGGGGCTGTACTATGGCTACACCTTC. V gene TRBV2 combines with J gene TRBJ1-2; TRBD1 is a possible D gene (6 bases). CDR3 length equals 16 residues. Germline CDR1 and CDR2: SNHLY and FYNNEI. Trimming shortened V by 4 bases and J by 3 bases, and 18 bases separated the two germline ends.

This clone showed up just a few times. The gene calls are TRBV10-1 and TRBJ2-1, with D possibly TRBD2 on 7 matching bases. Trimming shortened V by 9 bases and J by 4 bases, and 13 bases separated the two germline ends. The CDR3 length is 13 residues. Looked up from germline, CDR1 is WNHNN and CDR2 is SYGVQD (reference sequence). CDR3: CARTRGQYNEQFF. CDR3 in DNA: TGCGCCAGAACGCGGGGGCAGTACAATGAGCAGTTCTTC.

In its sample, this clone ranks as medium-sized. The rearrangement uses TRBV2 and TRBJ2-1; 9 positions agree with TRBD2. There are 14 residues in the CDR3. Germline V lookup: CDR1 SNHLY, CDR2 FYNNEI. V gave up 10 bases and J gave up 8 bases; unmatched junction bases: 12. In nucleotides, the CDR3 is TGTGCCAATTCGCCGGGACTAGCAGTCGATGAGCAGTTCTTC. Protein sequence: CANSPGLAVDEQFF. Using reference TRBV2 and TRBJ2-1 for the parts outside the CDR3, the full variable domain is EPEVTQTPSHQVTQMGQEVILRCVPISNHLYFYWYRQILGQKVEFLVSFYNNEISEKSEIFDDQFSVERPDGSNFTLKIRSTKLEDSAMYFCANSPGLAVDEQFFGPGTRLTVL.

This clone is medium-sized by share. The chain employs TRBV7-9 and TRBJ2-2, with 8 positions matching TRBD1. The germline CDR1 and CDR2 sequences are SEHNR and FQNEAQ (reference sequence). Trimming cost V 4 bases and J 4 bases; bases outside gene matches: 14. This CDR3 contains 18 residues. In DNA, the CDR3 is TGTGCCAGCAGCTCTCCCTTATCCGGGACAGGCGGCACCGGGGAGCTGTTTTTT. Translated: CASSSPLSGTGGTGELFF.

In this sample, this clone is medium-sized (0.01 to 0.1%). J is TRBJ2-5 and V is TRBV5-1; D is possibly TRBD2 (5 bases). The CDR3 consists of 14 residues. Germline CDR1 reads SGHRS; CDR2 reads YFSETQ. Deletions cut 0 bases from V and 5 bases from J, with 11 bases between. The CDR3 reads CASSLGTWGETQYF. The CDR3 DNA is TGCGCCAGCAGCTTGGGGACTTGGGGTGAGACCCAGTACTTC.

This chain uses TRBV6-5 with TRBJ2-2; D call uncertain. CDR3 length equals 14 residues. Germline V gene sequence: CDR1 MNHEY, CDR2 SVGAGI. Trimming shortened V by 5 bases and J by 5 bases, and 12 bases separated the two germline ends. The CDR3 sequence is CASSTHRATGELFF. The CDR3 coding sequence is TGTGCCAGCAGTACCCACAGAGCTACCGGGGAGCTGTTTTTT.

This clone came up a few times. The gene calls are TRBV11-2 and TRBJ2-7; D is perhaps TRBD1 (6 bases). Germline assignment: CDR1 SGHAT and CDR2 FQNNGV. With 0 bases removed from V and 6 bases from J, the gap between germline ends came to 9 bases. The CDR3 has 13 amino acids. The CDR3, as DNA: TGTGCCAGCAGCTTAGATACAGGGATCGAGCAGTACTTC. This codes for CASSLDTGIEQYF. Looking up the rest from reference TRBV11-2 and TRBJ2-7 gives the full variable domain: EAGVAQSPRYKIIEKRQSVAFWCNPISGHATLYWYQQILGQGPKLLIQFQNNGVVDDSQLPKDRFSAERLKGVDSTLKIQPAKLEDSAVYLCASSLDTGIEQYFGPGTRLTVT.

The chain recombines TRBV30 with TRBJ2-7, with 8 positions matching TRBD2. Germline CDR1 GTSNPN, CDR2 SVGIG (reference sequence). The CDR3 length is 14 residues. V was pared by 0 bases and J by 3 bases, with 4 bases of the junction left unmatched. CDR3 DNA sequence: TGTGCCTGGAGTGTGTCCGCGGGAGGCTACGAGCAGTACTTC. The encoded protein is CAWSVSAGGYEQYF.

This sequence joins TRBV18 and TRBJ1-1; D is possibly TRBD1 (6 bases). Germline V gene lookup returns CDR1 KGHSH and CDR2 LQKENI. Trimming left V 4 bases short and J 1 base short, with 16 bases between. This CDR3 contains 16 residues. The CDR3 DNA sequence: TGTGCCAGCTCACGAATACCGGACAGCGGGAACACTGAAGCTTTCTTT. It encodes CASSRIPDSGNTEAFF. Filled out from reference TRBV18 and TRBJ1-1, the complete variable domain reads NAGVMQNPRHLVRRRGQEARLRCSPMKGHSHVYWYRQLPEEGLKFMVYLQKENIIDESGMPKERFSAEFPKEGPSILRIQQVVRGDSAAYFCASSRIPDSGNTEAFFGQGTRLTVV.

This sequence joins TRBV7-2 and TRBJ1-2, with D unclear. V lost 0 bases and J 6 bases, leaving 8 bases between the germline ends. The germline gives CDR1 SGHTA, CDR2 FQGNSA. This CDR3 is 13 amino acids long. CDR3 in amino acids: CASSLAPGDGYTF. The CDR3 DNA reads TGTGCCAGCAGCTTAGCGCCAGGAGATGGCTACACCTTC.

The chain has TRBV11-3 and TRBJ2-7; the match to TRBD1 covers 8 bases. Trimming cost V 4 bases and J 6 bases; bases outside gene matches: 8. Germline assignment: CDR1 SGHNT and CDR2 YENEEA. The CDR3 sequence is 14 residues long. The CDR3 protein is CASSSQGALGEQYF. CDR3 nucleotides: TGTGCCAGCAGCTCCCAGGGGGCGCTGGGCGAGCAGTACTTC.

The V call is TRBV3-1 (or the pseudogene TRBV3-2), the J call TRBJ1-5; no clear D. The CDR3 is 13 amino acids. CDR1 LGHDT and CDR2 YNNKEL come from the germline V gene (reference sequence). V was cut by 0 bases and J by 5 bases, with 5 bases left in between. CDR3 nucleotide sequence: TGTGCCAGCAGCCAAGACCCCTATCAGCCCCAGCATTTT. This sequence encodes CASSQDPYQPQHF.

This rearrangement joins TRBV19 to TRBJ1-5, with 12 bases matching TRBD1. Per germline, CDR1 LNHDA and CDR2 SQIVND (reference sequence). The CDR3 runs to 14 residues. Trimming took 5 bases from V and 13 from J; bases not matched to a gene: 9. The CDR3 DNA sequence: TGTGCCAGTAGTCTGGGACAGGGGGCTTCCCCTCAGCATTTT. Amino acid sequence: CASSLGQGASPQHF.

This chain joins TRBV5-1 and TRBJ2-7; 7 bases align to TRBD2. Losses at the gene ends were 2 bases for V and 2 bases for J; bases not matched to a gene: 4. Germline CDR1 and CDR2: SGHRS and YFSETQ. The CDR3 is 14 amino acids. The CDR3 spells CASSFGAGAYEQYF. The CDR3 nucleotides are TGCGCCAGCAGCTTTGGTGCGGGGGCCTACGAGCAGTACTTC.

The gene calls are TRBV19 and TRBJ1-2, with 9 bases identical to TRBD1. V lost 2 bases, J lost 5 bases, and 9 bases stayed unmatched. The CDR3 has 16 amino acids. The V gene's germline CDR1 is LNHDA and CDR2 SQIVND (reference sequence). CDR3 coding DNA: TGTGCCAGTAGTATATCAACAGGGGGCCAGTGGTATGGCTACACCTTC. This encodes CASSISTGGQWYGYTF.